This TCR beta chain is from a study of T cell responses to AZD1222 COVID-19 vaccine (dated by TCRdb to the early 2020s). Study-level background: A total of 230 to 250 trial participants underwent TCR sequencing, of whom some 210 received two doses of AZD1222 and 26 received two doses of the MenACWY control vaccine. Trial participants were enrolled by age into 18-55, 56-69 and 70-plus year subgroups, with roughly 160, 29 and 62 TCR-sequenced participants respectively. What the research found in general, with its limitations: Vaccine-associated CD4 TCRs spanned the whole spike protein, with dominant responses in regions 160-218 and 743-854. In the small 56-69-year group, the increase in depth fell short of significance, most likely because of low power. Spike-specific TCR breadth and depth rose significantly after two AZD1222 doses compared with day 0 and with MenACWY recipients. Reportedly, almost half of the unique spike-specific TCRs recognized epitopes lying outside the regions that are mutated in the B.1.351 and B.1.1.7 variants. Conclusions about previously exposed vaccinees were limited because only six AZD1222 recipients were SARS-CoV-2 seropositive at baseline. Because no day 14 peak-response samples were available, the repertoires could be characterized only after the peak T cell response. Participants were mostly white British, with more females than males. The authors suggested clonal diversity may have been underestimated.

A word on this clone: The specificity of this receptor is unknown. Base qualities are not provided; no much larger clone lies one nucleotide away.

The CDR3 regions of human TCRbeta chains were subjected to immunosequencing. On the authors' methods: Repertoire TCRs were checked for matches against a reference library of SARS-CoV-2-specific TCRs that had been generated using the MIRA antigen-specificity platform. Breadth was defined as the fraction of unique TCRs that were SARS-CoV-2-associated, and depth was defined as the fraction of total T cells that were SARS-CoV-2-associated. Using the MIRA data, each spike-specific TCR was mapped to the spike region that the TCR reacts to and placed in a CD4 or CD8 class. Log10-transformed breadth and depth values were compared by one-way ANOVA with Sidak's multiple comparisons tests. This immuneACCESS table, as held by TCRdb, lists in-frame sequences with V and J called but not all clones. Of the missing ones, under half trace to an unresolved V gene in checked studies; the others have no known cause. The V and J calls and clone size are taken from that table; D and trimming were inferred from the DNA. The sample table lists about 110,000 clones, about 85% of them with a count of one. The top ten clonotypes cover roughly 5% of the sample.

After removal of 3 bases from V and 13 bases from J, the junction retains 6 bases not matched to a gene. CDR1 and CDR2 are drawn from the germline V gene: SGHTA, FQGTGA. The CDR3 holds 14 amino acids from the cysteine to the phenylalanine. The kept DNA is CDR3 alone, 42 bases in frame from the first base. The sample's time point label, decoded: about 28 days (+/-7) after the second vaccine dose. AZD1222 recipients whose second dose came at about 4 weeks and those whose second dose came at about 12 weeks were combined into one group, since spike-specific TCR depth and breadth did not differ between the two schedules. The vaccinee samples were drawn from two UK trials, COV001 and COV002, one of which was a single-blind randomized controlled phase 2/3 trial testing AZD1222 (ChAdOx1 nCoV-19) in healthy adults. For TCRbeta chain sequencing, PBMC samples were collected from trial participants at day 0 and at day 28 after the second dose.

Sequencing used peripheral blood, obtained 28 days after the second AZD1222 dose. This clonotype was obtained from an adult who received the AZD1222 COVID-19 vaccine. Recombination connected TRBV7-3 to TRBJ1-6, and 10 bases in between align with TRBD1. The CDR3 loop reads CASSFGTGASPLHF. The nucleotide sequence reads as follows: TGTGCCAGCAGCTTCGGGACAGGGGCCTCGCCCCTCCACTTT.